This T cell receptor (beta chain) was sequenced for a study of CD8 T cells in ankylosing spondylitis. Overall study findings and caveats: Clones that were linked to disease were CD8+ and were relatively rare in peripheral blood. Reportedly, significant enrichment of disease-linked clones occurred in matched ankylosing spondylitis synovial fluid. Characteristic, it appeared, of ankylosing spondylitis blood was a TCR beta motif of seven or eight highly homologous variants.

In the case of this clonotype: Its antigen is still unknown.

As the method for making TCR beta libraries, quantitative 5'-RACE with molecular barcodes was used. One entry per CDR3 protein, called by TCRdb with MiXCR from the 5' RACE reads. Of about 480,000 distinct CDR3 sequences detected, about a sixth appear once; the ten largest clones hold just over 1%. The CDR3 is made up of 13 amino acids. Trimming cost V 3 bases and J 5 bases, with 9 bases left between them. The germline CDR1 and CDR2 sequences are SGHRS and YFSETQ. Source material: blood, either unsorted or a sorted T cell fraction (not recorded which). The sequence came from a male donor with ankylosing spondylitis. The chain has TRBV5-1 and TRBJ2-1, with D unresolved. DNA of the CDR3: TGCGCCAGCAGCTCGCTACCCGACAATGAGCAGTTCTTC. Protein product: CASSSLPDNEQFF.